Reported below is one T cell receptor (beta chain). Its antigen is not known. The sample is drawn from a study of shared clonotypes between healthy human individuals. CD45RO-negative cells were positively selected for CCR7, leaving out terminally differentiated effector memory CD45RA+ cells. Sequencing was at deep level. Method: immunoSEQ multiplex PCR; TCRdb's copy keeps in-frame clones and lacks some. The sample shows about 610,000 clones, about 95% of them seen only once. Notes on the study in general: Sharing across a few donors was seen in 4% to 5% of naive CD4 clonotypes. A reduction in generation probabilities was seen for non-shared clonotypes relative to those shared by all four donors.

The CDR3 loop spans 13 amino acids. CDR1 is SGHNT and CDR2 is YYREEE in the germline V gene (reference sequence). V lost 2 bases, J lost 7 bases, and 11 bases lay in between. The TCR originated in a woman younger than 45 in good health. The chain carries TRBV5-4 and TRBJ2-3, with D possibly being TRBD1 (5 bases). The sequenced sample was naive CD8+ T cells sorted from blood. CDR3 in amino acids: CASSFTGGNTQYF. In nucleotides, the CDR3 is TGTGCCAGCAGCTTCACAGGCGGCAATACGCAGTATTTT. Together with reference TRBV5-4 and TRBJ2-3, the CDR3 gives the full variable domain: ETGVTQSPTHLIKTRGQQVTLRCSSQSGHNTVSWYQQALGQGPQFIFQYYREEENGRGNFPPRFSGLQFPNYSSELNVNALELDDSALYLCASSFTGGNTQYFGPGTRLTVL.